This T cell receptor beta chain stems from a study of memory CD4+ T cells and cytomegalovirus serostatus. About the study: Of the healthy Belgian adults, 9 were CMV seropositive and 24 seronegative. Study observations and caveats: CD4+ memory repertoires contained about two fifths of the roughly 150 reported CMV TCRbeta sequences.

Methods used by the authors: After removing out-of-frame reads, 2.3 million or so distinct TCRbeta sequences remained. Clones were sequenced by immunoSEQ multiplex PCR, and TCRdb holds only the in-frame ones, with some missing. V and J calls and clone size come straight from that table; D and trimming were deduced from the DNA. Of 35,000 to 45,000 clones in the sample, roughly 85% were seen once. As to this clone: Its target is not known.

Trimming took 0 bases from V and 0 from J, leaving 9 bases between them. This CDR3 spans 15 amino acids. Per germline, CDR1 SGHRS and CDR2 YFSETQ. The sort gate was single viable CD3+CD4+CD8-CD45RO+ cells for memory CD4+ T cells. CD4+ T cells were isolated by positive magnetic selection. The chain combines TRBV5-1 with TRBJ1-1, with D tentatively TRBD1 (6 bases). The sequenced sample consisted of memory CD4+ T cells from blood. The clonotype comes from an adult in good health and CMV-seropositive. The CDR3 here is CASSLEAGVNTEAFF. CDR3 in DNA: TGCGCCAGCAGCTTGGAGGCAGGGGTGAACACTGAAGCTTTCTTT.